This T cell receptor beta chain emerged from a study of shared T cell receptors in the human thymus. Assay: immunoSEQ multiplex PCR; the TCRdb copy retains only in-frame clones and omits some. The profile shows approximately 730,000 clones, 70% to 90% of them singletons. The CDR3 contains 13 residues. CDR1 and CDR2 (germline): SGHDN, FVKESK. Trimming left V 4 bases short and J 3 bases short, with 9 bases between. These data were likewise used in another study, on human thymus T cells. According to that study: During corrective heart surgery, resections were taken, and the thymus tissue came from them. Thymic TCR repertoires of unrelated people reportedly overlapped highly.

This receptor was obtained from a girl in the first two years of life with a congenital heart defect. Material: thymocytes. The chain recombines TRBV14 with TRBJ1-1; D not certain. This chain's CDR3 is CASSPREYTEAFF. CDR3 DNA: TGTGCCAGCAGCCCGCGGGAATACACTGAAGCTTTCTTT.